This T cell receptor (beta chain) was found in a study of cytomegalovirus exposure and HLA in healthy donors. Study-wide findings and caveats: The authors considered a cluster of highly shared sequence variants likely to be a sequencing artifact. Cytomegalovirus association was assigned to 170 or so TCR beta chains.

It was with 60 Vbeta and 13 Jbeta primers that the PCR ran. Original data processing: A later analysis counted approximately 80 million unique TCR beta chains, some 12 million shared. Sequencing used immunoSEQ multiplex PCR; TCRdb keeps in-frame clones, though not all of them. V, J and clone size reflect that table, while D and trimming were determined from the DNA. In the table there are some 110,000 clones, about 72% of which are singletons. In this sample, this clone turned up a few times. Antigen unknown. V was trimmed by 0 bases and J by 5 bases, leaving 11 bases between them. CDR3 size: 14 residues. Looked up from germline, CDR1 is MNHEY and CDR2 is SVGAGI.

The gene calls are TRBV6-5 and TRBJ2-7, with D perhaps TRBD1 (6 bases). This TCR was recovered from a man aged 50 to 60 in good health and CMV-seropositive. The sequencing sample was made of PBMCs. For the CDR3, the DNA is TGTGCCAGCAGTTACTCGAATTCAGGGGACGAGCAGTACTTC. Translated, it gives CASSYSNSGDEQYF.